A single sample gave rise to the 5 T cell receptor beta chains below, sequenced in a study of persistence of HIV-infected CD4 T cells. The libraries were made with immunoSEQ version 4 in survey mode. Repertoires were generated with immunoSEQ multiplex PCR, while TCRdb's copy carries only in-frame clones and drops some. The sample holds roughly 43,000 clones; 89% are singletons and the top ten take approximately 0.97%. Cells were stimulated nonspecifically with anti-CD3/anti-CD28 magnetic beads. Sorting of responding CD4+ T cells relied on upregulated CD40 ligand together with CD69. These receptors lack a known antigen. This specimen consisted of CD4+ T cells sorted from PBMCs after approximately 20-hour stimulation, obtained from a patient who received antiretroviral therapy. These receptors were obtained from an adult man with HIV who was CMV-seropositive.

V gene TRBV7-2 combines with J gene TRBJ1-2; 8 bases are a match to TRBD1. The CDR3 has 15 amino acids. J lost 3 bases, V lost 4 bases, and 7 bases had no gene match. CDR1 SGHTA and CDR2 FQGNSA come from the germline V gene. CDR3 DNA sequence: TGTGCCAGCAGCTCCGGACAGGGAGCCCACTATGGCTACACCTTC. It encodes CASSSGQGAHYGYTF.

This sequence joins TRBV14 and TRBJ2-6; 8 bases agree with TRBD2. This CDR3 is built from 19 residues. CDR1 is SGHDN, CDR2 FVKESK, per germline. The J segment lost 0 bases and the V segment lost 1 base, leaving 8 bases of the junction unmatched. As DNA, the CDR3 is TGTGCCAGCAGCCAAGGGAGCGGGAGCCGTTTCTCTGGGGCCAACGTCCTGACTTTC. Protein product: CASSQGSGSRFSGANVLTF.

The chain employs TRBV4-1 and TRBJ1-5; D call uncertain. The CDR3 length is 13 residues. Germline V gene data show CDR1 as MGHRA and CDR2 as YSYEKL. The V end lost 3 bases, the J end lost 0 bases, and 3 bases lay between the germline ends. In DNA, the CDR3 is TGCGCCAGCAGCCACCCTAGCAATCAGCCCCAGCATTTT. Protein: CASSHPSNQPQHF.

As DNA, the CDR3 is TGTGCCAGCTCCCTAGACTCCCCGCTGTCAGATACGCAGTATTTT. Its protein product is CASSLDSPLSDTQYF. The rearrangement uses TRBV18 and TRBJ2-3; unclear D gene. V gave up 6 bases and J gave up 4 bases, with 17 bases separating them. CDR1 and CDR2 from the germline V gene are KGHSH and LQKENI. CDR3 length: 15 residues.

This clone was picked up one time. The chain has TRBV19 and TRBJ1-6; D gene uncertain. V gave up 4 bases and J gave up 4 bases, with 8 bases separating them. The CDR3 covers 14 residues. The germline gives CDR1 LNHDA, CDR2 SQIVND (reference sequence). The CDR3 DNA reads as TGTGCCAGTAGTAGCGGACGTTATAATTCACCCCTCCACTTT. Translation gives CASSSGRYNSPLHF.